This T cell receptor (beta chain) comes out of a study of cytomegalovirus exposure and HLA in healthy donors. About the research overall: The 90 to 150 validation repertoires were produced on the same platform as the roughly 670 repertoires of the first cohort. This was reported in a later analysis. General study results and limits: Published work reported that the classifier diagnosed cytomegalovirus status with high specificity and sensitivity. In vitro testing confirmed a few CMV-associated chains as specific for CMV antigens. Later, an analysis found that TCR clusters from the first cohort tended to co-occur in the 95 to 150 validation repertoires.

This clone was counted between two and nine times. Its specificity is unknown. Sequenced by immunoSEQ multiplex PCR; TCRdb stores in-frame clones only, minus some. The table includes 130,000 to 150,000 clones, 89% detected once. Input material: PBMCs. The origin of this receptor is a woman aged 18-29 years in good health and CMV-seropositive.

The CDR3, as DNA: TGTGCCAGCAGTGGACAGTACAATCAGCCCCAGCATTTT. The encoded protein is CASSGQYNQPQHF. The chain uses TRBV25-1 and TRBJ1-5, with D possibly TRBD1 on 5 matching bases. Trimming took off 4 bases at V and 3 bases at J, with 7 bases between the two ends. CDR3 length equals 13 residues. Per germline, CDR1 MGHDK and CDR2 SYGVNS. Looking up the rest from reference TRBV25-1 and TRBJ1-5 gives the full variable domain: EADIYQTPRYLVIGTGKKITLECSQTMGHDKMYWYQQDPGMELHLIHYSYGVNSTEKGDLSSESTVSRIRTEHFPLTLESARPSHTSQYLCASSGQYNQPQHFGDGTRLSIL.